The present T cell receptor (beta chain) was sequenced within a study of OX40 agonist ivuxolimab in advanced cancers. For context, the study as a whole: Ivuxolimab, which targeted the costimulatory receptor OX40 (CD134), was an agonistic, fully human IgG2 monoclonal antibody. Peripheral TCRbeta sequencing was intended to test whether TCR sequence diversity was altered and clonal T-cell expansion was caused by ivuxolimab. Intravenous ivuxolimab was administered to patients every 2 weeks at six dose levels: 0.01, 0.1, 0.3, 1.5, 3 and 10 mg/kg. Partial responses were achieved by three dose-escalation patients, of whom one had hepatocellular carcinoma and two had cutaneous melanoma. Patients were allowed to have had prior anti-PD-1, anti-PD-L1 or anti-CTLA-4 therapy, and around 40% of the dose-escalation patients had previously received checkpoint inhibitors. Of the roughly 53 patients in dose escalation, about 20 had hepatocellular carcinoma, about 15 had melanoma, 9 had renal cell carcinoma and 9 had head and neck cancer. The paper reports the monotherapy dose-escalation portion (N = 52 patients) of the phase I ivuxolimab trial. In the dose-escalation cohort, around 80% of patients were male, and the mean age was 60 years with a range of about 20 to 80.

The trial excluded patients who had a history of autoimmune disease or who were on systemic immunosuppression. In every dose cohort, peripheral blood was drawn for TCR sequencing at baseline, cycle 4 day 1, and cycle 7 day 1. Samples came from an open-label, multicenter, first-in-human phase I dose-escalation trial of ivuxolimab. Adults with locally advanced or metastatic head and neck squamous cell, hepatocellular, melanoma or renal cell carcinoma were enrolled in the trial. Before TCR sequencing, CD4+ and CD8+ T cells were separately sorted from peripheral blood. Broad study findings and their caveats: Low levels of normalized T-cell clonal expansion were also seen in some patients who did not respond. On average, CD8+ T cells showed more expanded clones than CD4+ T cells after ivuxolimab. Clonal expansion of both CD4+ and CD8+ blood T cells was observed from baseline to week 6 at doses 0.1 to 3.0 mg/kg. In the 0.1-3.0 mg/kg groups, partial responders had among the lowest normalized peripheral clonal expansion, particularly in CD8+ T cells. Which antigens the clonally expanded peripheral T cells were specific for was not determined.

The CDR3 measures 19 amino acids from cysteine to phenylalanine. Kept here is only the CDR3 DNA, which spans 57 bases and is read in frame from base 1. The junction shows trimming of 6 bases on V and 3 bases on J, plus 30 bases between the germline ends. Looking up the germline V gene yields CDR1 MDHEN and CDR2 SYDVKM. For sequencing of the TCRbeta CDR3 region, genomic DNA was extracted from the sorted cells. The immunoSEQ Assay was used to sequence the TCRbeta CDR3 regions. Held by TCRdb, this immuneACCESS table contains in-frame sequences only and omits some clones. Under half of the omission traces to an unresolved V gene where checked; the cause of the rest is unknown. The sample has fewer than 70,000 clones on record, approximately 87% of them singletons. The top ten clonotypes cover 2.5% to 4% of the sample. On this clone: Its target antigen remains unknown. Base-call qualities are not available, and no considerably larger clone is one nucleotide away.

This chain is built from TRBV28 and TRBJ2-7; the D gene is perhaps TRBD1 or TRBD2, each of them matching over 6 bases. The sequencing used CD4+ or CD8+ T cells sorted from blood, collected in a trial of the OX40 agonist ivuxolimab. This TCR was sampled from an adult with an advanced solid tumor such as melanoma, head and neck, liver or kidney cancer. The sequenced DNA: TGTGCCAGCAGGCGGCGAAGGGGGGTACCGAACCGTAGGTTCTACGAGCAGTACTTC. This codes for CASRRRRGVPNRRFYEQYF. Extended through the reference TRBV28 and TRBJ2-7 proteins, this CDR3 yields the full variable domain: DVKVTQSSRYLVKRTGEKVFLECVQDMDHENMFWYRQDPGLGLRLIYFSYDVKMKEKGDIPEGYSVSREKKERFSLILESASTNQTSMYLCASRRRRGVPNRRFYEQYFGPGTRLTVT.